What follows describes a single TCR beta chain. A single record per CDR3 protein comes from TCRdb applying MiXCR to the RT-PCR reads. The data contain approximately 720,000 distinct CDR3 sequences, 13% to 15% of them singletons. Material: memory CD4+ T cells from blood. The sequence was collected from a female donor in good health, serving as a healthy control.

The CDR3 region is CASSEVAQRTSGDTQYF. The CDR3 DNA follows: TGTGCCAGCAGTGAAGTTGCTCAGCGGACTAGCGGGGATACGCAGTATTTT. The genes are TRBV6-1 and TRBJ2-3; 11 bases fit TRBD2. There are 17 residues in the CDR3. Unmatched junction bases numbered 9, after V lost 1 base and J lost 6 bases. Germline assignment: CDR1 MNHNS and CDR2 SASEGT.